Sequencing of this TCR beta chain was carried out in a study of human T cells and chemical hapten exposure. Germline CDR1 reads MDHEN; CDR2 reads SYDVKM. This CDR3 is built from 15 residues. The V end lost 4 bases, the J end lost 6 bases, and 16 bases lay between the germline ends. This clonotype occurred many times. Its specificity is not known. Unfractionated whole blood was the source of the extracted total RNA. It was the library that attached unique molecular identifiers to individual cDNA molecules. How the authors handled the data: Some 100,000 TCRs per sample was the median, with a range of about 23,224 to 750,000. A single record per CDR3 protein comes from TCRdb applying MiXCR to the 5' RACE reads. The V and J calls come from TCRdb's annotation, not from the publication. The sample records 150,000 or so distinct CDR3 sequences, around 4.1% being singletons. Regarding the study as a whole: Sensitizing to DPC left TCRs with a frequency above 1 in 1000 unaltered.

The chain recombines TRBV28 with TRBJ1-5; D possibly corresponds to TRBD1 (6 bases). This clonotype was sampled from a female donor in good health. Here the CDR3 DNA reads TGTGCCAGCAGTTCAACAGGGTTTCAACCTCAGCCCCAGCATTTT. Protein product: CASSSTGFQPQPQHF.